Listed below are T cell receptor beta chains from one sample, sequenced in a study of blood T cells in healthy people across ages. TCRdb re-derived calls from the 5' RACE reads in MiXCR, one entry per CDR3 protein. The sample has hundreds of thousands of distinct CDR3 sequences, about 56% seen once. The sample comprised blood. All receptors derive from a middle-aged man in good health. The CDR3 runs from the conserved cysteine through the conserved F or W. D genes are given only for firm matches. The size entry is marked missing in some rows and otherwise reads once, few, many or a size class.

CDR3 DNA,CDR3 protein,clone size,D gene,V gene,J gene
TGTGCCAGCAGCCACCGTGAGAGACTCTACTCTGGGGCCAACGTCCTGACTTTC,CASSHRERLYSGANVLTF,NA,NA,TRBV7-3,TRBJ2-6
TGTGCCATCAGCCAAGAGGGGAACAGGGGTAAAAACATTCAGTACTTC,CAISQEGNRGKNIQYF,NA,TRBD1,TRBV3-1,TRBJ2-4
TGTGCCAGCTCCGAATTAGCGGGAGCCGCGGAGCAGTTCTTC,CASSELAGAAEQFF,NA,TRBD2,TRBV18,TRBJ2-1
TGTGCCAGCAGCCAACCTGGGACAGGTACCGAAGCTTTCTTT,CASSQPGTGTEAFF,NA,TRBD1,TRBV14,TRBJ1-1
TGTGCCAGCAGTGATCGGACGGTGGACACTGAAGCTTTCTTT,CASSDRTVDTEAFF,NA,NA,TRBV2,TRBJ1-1
TGTGCCAGCAGCTTAGCGGGTGGGGGCAAAGATACGCAGTATTTT,CASSLAGGGKDTQYF,many,NA,TRBV7-2,TRBJ2-3
TGCAGTGCTAGAGATGCAGGTCCCTATACGCAGTATTTT,CSARDAGPYTQYF,many,NA,TRBV20-1,TRBJ2-3
TGTGCCACCCGGACGGGCACCAATCAGCCCCAGCATTTT,CATRTGTNQPQHF,few,NA,TRBV12-3/TRBV12-4,TRBJ1-5
TGTGCCAGCAGCACTACCAGGGGGAGCGCGAACAATGAGCAGTTCTTC,CASSTTRGSANNEQFF,many,TRBD1,TRBV28,TRBJ2-1
TGTGCCATCAGTGAGTCGAATTCCAGGGGGGAGACCCAGTACTTC,CAISESNSRGETQYF,NA,TRBD1,TRBV10-3,TRBJ2-5
TGTGCCAGCAGCTTTGGAACACGGGACAGTTCCCCTGAGACCCAGTACTTC,CASSFGTRDSSPETQYF,few,TRBD1,TRBV7-9,TRBJ2-5
TGTGCCAGCAGCTTGGGGGGTACCCCGTTCGGGCAGTACTTC,CASSLGGTPFGQYF,NA,NA,TRBV13,TRBJ2-5
TGTGCCAGCGGGTTCTGGAACGCTGGCTACACCTTC,CASGFWNAGYTF,few,NA,TRBV12-3/TRBV12-4,TRBJ1-2
TGTGCCAGCAGCCGGGAGCGGGAGAGGTCGTACTTC,CASSRERERSYF,NA,TRBD2,TRBV3-1,TRBJ2-5
TGTGCCAGCAGTCTCAAGGGACGGCGAGAAAAACTGTTTTTT,CASSLKGRREKLFF,NA,NA,TRBV28,TRBJ1-4
TGTGCCAGCAGTCCAGGTTTGAGGGCCCGGCGCAATCAGCCCCAGCATTTT,CASSPGLRARRNQPQHF,once,NA,TRBV27,TRBJ1-5
TGTGCCAGCAGTTTAGTGTGGGACGAGACCCAGTACTTC,CASSLVWDETQYF,NA,NA,TRBV27,TRBJ2-5
TGTGCCAGCAGCCCAGGAGGACAGGGGGACTATGGCTACACCTTC,CASSPGGQGDYGYTF,few,TRBD1,TRBV13,TRBJ1-2
TGCGCCAGCAGCTTGGGGACAATCTCCGCGGGCTACACCTTC,CASSLGTISAGYTF,NA,NA,TRBV5-1,TRBJ1-2
TGCAGTGCTAGGAAACGGAATGAGGTTCACTCCTATAATTCACCCCTCCACTTT,CSARKRNEVHSYNSPLHF,NA,NA,TRBV20-1,TRBJ1-6
TGTGCCAGCAGCTCCGAGACAGGGGGCAATGGCTACACCTTC,CASSSETGGNGYTF,few,TRBD1,TRBV13,TRBJ1-2
TGCAGTGCGCCCCCCGGGGGATACGAAAAACTGTTTTTT,CSAPPGGYEKLFF,few,NA,TRBV20-1,TRBJ1-4
TGTGCCAGCAGCGTACGCGGGACGGGGGACACTGAAGCTTTCTTT,CASSVRGTGDTEAFF,few,NA,TRBV9,TRBJ1-1
TGTGCCACCGGAATCACAGATACGCAGTATTTT,CATGITDTQYF,NA,NA,TRBV24-1,TRBJ2-3
TGTGCCAGCACCCCTCTAACGATTAATCGAGATGAGCAGTTCTTC,CASTPLTINRDEQFF,NA,NA,TRBV28,TRBJ2-1
TGTGCCAGCAGTGACCGCCAGGGCGGGGCCAACGTCCTGACTTTC,CASSDRQGGANVLTF,NA,NA,TRBV25-1,TRBJ2-6
TGTGCCAGCTCACCACATGCAACTAATGAAAAACTGTTTTTT,CASSPHATNEKLFF,once,NA,TRBV18,TRBJ1-4
TGCAGTGCGAGACTTAATAGGGGAATGACAGATACGCAGTATTTT,CSARLNRGMTDTQYF,NA,NA,TRBV20-1,TRBJ2-3
TGTGCCAGCAGTCCCCAGAGAGGACAGGGGCCGGGTGGGACTGAAGCTTTCTTT,CASSPQRGQGPGGTEAFF,NA,TRBD1,TRBV6-1,TRBJ1-1
TGTGCCAGCAGCCCAGAGACAGGGCCCCATTGCACCTTC,CASSPETGPHCTF,few,TRBD1,TRBV7-9,TRBJ1-2
TGTGCCAGCAGCTTAACCCATACGTCGGGGGGAAACATTCAGTACTTC,CASSLTHTSGGNIQYF,NA,TRBD2,TRBV13,TRBJ2-4
TGTGCCAGCACCCCGAGGCGGAATAGCCATTCCACTGATACGCAGTATTTT,CASTPRRNSHSTDTQYF,NA,NA,TRBV28,TRBJ2-3
TGTGCCAGCAGTCCGGACAGGGAATTCGGTGGCAAAAACATTCAGTACTTC,CASSPDREFGGKNIQYF,NA,TRBD1,TRBV6-6,TRBJ2-4
TGCGCCAGCAGCTTGGGGGACACTCCTTTGGGTGAGCAGTACTTC,CASSLGDTPLGEQYF,NA,NA,TRBV5-1,TRBJ2-5
TGTGCCAGCAACTCGGGACAGTTAGGCAAAAACATTCAGTACTTC,CASNSGQLGKNIQYF,NA,TRBD1,TRBV7-2,TRBJ2-4
TGTGCCAGCGGCCAAGAGCAGACAGATGGCTACACCTTC,CASGQEQTDGYTF,few,NA,TRBV25-1,TRBJ1-2
TGTGCCAGCCCCGGTTGTTCTGTCTCCTACGAGCAGTACTTC,CASPGCSVSYEQYF,NA,NA,TRBV6-5,TRBJ2-7
TGCAGTGCTACCCTAGCGGGAGTTTACAATGAGCAGTTCTTC,CSATLAGVYNEQFF,once,TRBD2,TRBV20-1,TRBJ2-1
TGTGCCATCGGCAGAGGAGGAGAGGGCACTGAGCAGTTCTTC,CAIGRGGEGTEQFF,few,NA,TRBV10-3,TRBJ2-1
TGTGCCAGCAGTGGGGACAACACCGGGGAGCTGTTTTTT,CASSGDNTGELFF,NA,NA,TRBV6-1,TRBJ2-2
TGTGCCTGGAAGAGCTCGTCGCTCCCTGGCGGAAATGAGCAGTACTTC,CAWKSSSLPGGNEQYF,once,NA,TRBV30,TRBJ2-7
TGCAGTGCTAGGGCCACTCCGCGGACTAGCGGGAGTTACGAGCAGTACTTC,CSARATPRTSGSYEQYF,few,TRBD2,TRBV20-1,TRBJ2-7
TGCAGCGTGACGGACATGGGGTACGAGCAGTACTTC,CSVTDMGYEQYF,NA,NA,TRBV29-1,TRBJ2-7
TGCAGCGTCGACCGGGGCCTTTCTGGGACCCAGTACTTC,CSVDRGLSGTQYF,few,NA,TRBV29-1,TRBJ2-5
TGCAGCGTTTCGGGCGGAAACTCCTACGAGCAGTACTTC,CSVSGGNSYEQYF,NA,NA,TRBV29-1,TRBJ2-7